This T cell receptor (beta chain) was found in a study of cytomegalovirus exposure and HLA in healthy donors. This clone was recorded a few times. The antigen remains unidentified. Overall study results and limits: The study recorded about 160 TCR beta chains that were cytomegalovirus-associated.

This CDR3 spans 16 amino acids. After removal of 1 base from V and 4 bases from J, the junction contained 6 bases not matched to a gene. CDR1 MGHRA and CDR2 YSYEKL come from the germline V gene. The PCR employed 60 Vbeta primers together with 13 Jbeta primers. Data came from immunoSEQ multiplex PCR; TCRdb stores just in-frame clones and leaves some out. The sample holds tens of thousands of clones, roughly 80% seen once. This sequence was found in a woman aged 45-59 years in good health and CMV-seronegative. The genes are TRBV4-1 and TRBJ2-7, with TRBD1 matching over 11 bases. Sequencing was done on a sample of PBMCs. CDR3 amino acids: CASSQGGTGGWYEQYF. The DNA of the CDR3 is TGCGCCAGCAGCCAAGGAGGGACAGGGGGGTGGTACGAGCAGTACTTC.